This T cell receptor beta chain appears in the sequencing data of a study of cytomegalovirus exposure and HLA in healthy donors (dated by TCRdb to about 2017). Context from the whole study: An earlier analysis of approximately 640 of the donors reported roughly 300 Gb of sequence data and some 100 million unique TCR beta sequences from 150 million to 200 million T cells. An early release that covered 500 to 800 HLA-typed donors contained about 300 gigabases of sequencing data and around 85 million unique TCR sequences. Of the approximately 400 genotyped donors, approximately 83% fell in the genetic ancestry cluster associated with self-reported Caucasian donors. The study aimed to test whether cataloging public T cell receptors could reveal signatures of past pathogen exposure. The study used immunosequencing to profile the T cell repertoires of hundreds of subjects and linked those repertoires to cytomegalovirus serostatus. A separate validation cohort of 100 to 150 different subjects was used in addition to the approximately 610-subject first cohort. To predict cytomegalovirus infection status, the study combined high-throughput TCR immunosequencing, statistical association of individual TCRs with disease status, and machine learning. A later analysis re-analyzed previously published TCR beta repertoires from 500 to 700 donors and added high-resolution HLA genotyping to study TCR occurrence patterns. Rather than using new phenotypic data, the later analysis identified candidate immune exposures from TCR beta sequences and from how often those sequences occurred across donors. An earlier analysis of 450 to 750 of the donors used high-throughput TCR beta sequencing to judge whether each TCR beta V gene segment behaved as functional or pseudogenic. Donor age, sex, ethnicity and CMV serostatus were compiled alongside the repertoire data. In a later genetic analysis, genome-wide SNP genotypes for about 65% of the roughly 670 donors were used, and that subset was treated as a discovery cohort. Every discovery cohort repertoire had been produced on one sequencing platform. Class I and class II HLA loci were covered by the typing at four-digit resolution. Typing coverage differed by locus: A, B, C, DRB1 and DQB1 were typed in roughly 620-640 donors, DQA1 in 522, DPA1 in roughly 590, and DPB1 in 450 to 490. Roughly 5 DR-DQ haplotypes were handled as single units for association and clustering, since linkage in the cohort was strong. Among roughly 370 genotyped donors of the cohort, an average of approximately 230,000 unique TCR beta nucleotide sequences were sequenced per donor, around 20% of them non-productive. The full study reports these points: HLA typing was unavailable for some donors at each locus, so association tests used only the typed subset. In vitro tests confirmed that three of the cytomegalovirus-associated TCR beta chains recognize cytomegalovirus antigens. Compared with equally common non-associated chains, HLA-associated TCR beta chains in a later analysis were more clonally expanded and had lower generation probabilities. A cluster of highly shared sequence variants was judged likely to represent a technical artifact of the sequencing pipeline. In a later analysis, most CMV-associated TCR beta chains were found to appear HLA-restricted, with HLA associations seemingly driven largely by CMV exposure. A further reported finding was that TCR beta sequences accurately predicted the HLA-A and HLA-B alleles for most subjects in the first cohort. V-gene and J-gene trimming of TCR beta chains was associated with a missense DCLRE1C variant in a later genetic analysis, and the association was replicated in an independent cohort. Because counts were too low, roughly 16 rarely observed V segments, including chromosome 9 orphons, were excluded from the earlier analysis of about 500 of the donors. An earlier analysis of around 500 of the donors showed that most TCR beta V segments appeared in productive rearrangements either about 87% or about 30% of the time, which broadly matched IMGT annotations. A total of 164 TCR beta chains were listed by the study as associated with cytomegalovirus. Cytomegalovirus status was reported to be diagnosed by the classifier with high specificity and sensitivity in both the original and validation cohorts. The cohort was sequenced for TCR beta chains only, and without alpha or paired-chain data the features that could be detected were limited. Across donors, most TCR sequences were observed very rarely, whereas some public TCRs were present in many individuals. A later analysis reported that several top co-occurrence clusters appeared linked to parvovirus B19, influenza, CMV and Epstein-Barr virus. Linkage disequilibrium might explain the correlated functional status among segregating V segments, but an unknown experimental factor could not be ruled out. Specific HLA alleles were associated with over 15,000 TCR beta sequences at a false discovery rate of 0.05 in a later analysis. Strong co-occurrence of HLA alleles, especially DR and DQ, made assigning TCR associations to individual alleles difficult. According to a later genetic analysis, donors in an Asian-associated ancestry cluster had fewer N-insertions in productive TCRs than the roughly 700-donor mean. Immune exposure information for the cohort was limited to CMV serostatus. According to a later analysis, TCR association rates differed among HLA loci, with DRB1 alleles showing the most associated TCRs and HLA-C alleles showing the fewest. The authors suggested that the approach could potentially be extended to other disease states and immunological phenotypes. Roughly uniform sequencing depth across donors was assumed in presence/absence analyses, although this assumption may not hold. Because the 87-base-pair reads could not distinguish some IMGT-functional V segments, including TRBV6-2 and TRBV6-3, those segments were excluded.

In total, roughly 670 healthy bone marrow donors made up the cohort. All cohort members were sampled while nominally healthy, although unrecorded immune exposures were likely present. The donor tested CMV seronegative, placing the donor among the approximately 400 seronegative members of the cohort. Every donor gave a peripheral blood sample, and the peripheral blood mononuclear cells from that sample were used for TCR beta sequencing. The Qiagen DNeasy Blood Extraction Kit was used to extract genomic DNA from the blood cell samples. Of note for this clone: What this receptor recognizes is not known. Per-base qualities were not stored, and no clone one base away is much larger.

V is shortened by 5 bases, J by 1 base, and the region joining them spans 15 bases. CDR1 SGHNT and CDR2 YYREEE are derived from the germline V gene (reference sequence). From the cysteine up to the phenylalanine, the CDR3 has a length of 15 residues. Only the CDR3 DNA is retained, 45 bases long and in frame from the first base. The method behind the library was the immunoSEQ multiplex PCR assay. A mixture of 60 forward primers for TCR Vbeta segments and 13 reverse primers for TCR Jbeta segments was used in the multiplex PCR. A multiplex PCR assay on genomic DNA amplified the CDR3 region of rearranged TCR beta genes. Amplified TCR beta libraries were sequenced as 87-base-pair reads on the Illumina HiSeq System. Under the source paper's analysis protocol: Across the roughly 640 repertoires, a later analysis counted tens of millions of unique TCR beta chains, roughly 11 million of which were shared by at least two donors. Raw reads were error-corrected and collapsed into unique sequences by a nearest-neighbor algorithm in which closely related sequences were merged to remove PCR and sequencing errors. CDR3 sequences were aligned to IMGT reference sequences to assign V, D and J gene segments. For a sequence to be retained, a match of at least six nucleotides was required to both a V gene segment and a J gene segment. Rearrangements were classified as productive when the CDR3 lacked stop codons and remained in frame with V and J, and all other rearrangements were classified as non-productive. CDR3 was defined by IMGT convention, running from the second conserved V-encoded cysteine to the conserved J-encoded phenylalanine. Sequences without an unambiguous match to a single V gene segment were excluded from the earlier analysis of almost 600 of the donors. In an earlier analysis of several hundred of the donors, a V segment was called functional when productive rearrangements were above 56.7%, and segregating when the standard deviation between donors exceeded 5%. To diagnose cytomegalovirus status from the catalog of TCR beta chain sequences, a statistical classification framework was built. In a later analysis, V and J genes were assigned by comparing TCR nucleotide sequences against IMGT/GENE-DB human TR gene sequences. A later analysis assigned CDR3 sequences and most-parsimonious VDJ recombination scenarios with the TCRdist pipeline. A later analysis defined each TCR beta chain by its CDR3 amino acid sequence plus V-gene family, and excluded reads lacking a unique V-gene family. A later analysis removed 550 to 700 highly shared, low-generation-probability nucleotide sequences to deal with suspected cross-contamination and a sequencing artifact. A later analysis calculated a clonal expansion index for each public chain from normalized within-repertoire ranks of inferred template counts. Generation probabilities in a later analysis came from a VDJ recombination model fitted to out-of-frame rearrangements, and those results were checked against IGoR. In a later analysis, TCR-TCR, TCR-HLA and TCR-CMV co-occurrence was scored with hypergeometric tests, and a repertoire-size bias correction was applied to TCR pairs. A later analysis estimated false discovery rates by permuting HLA or CMV assignments 20 times. In a later analysis, co-occurring TCRs were grouped with DBSCAN, and TCRdist sequence similarity was added when clustering was performed within HLA-allele-positive subsets. Repertoires with fewer than 30,000 or more than 120,000 public chains were left out of co-occurrence clustering, as were roughly five repertoires with anomalous nucleotide sharing. TCRdb holds this immuneACCESS table with in-frame rearrangements only. Some clones are missing; in checked studies, unresolved V genes explain under half, and the rest has no known cause. D and trimming were read from the DNA, whereas the V and J calls and clone size are those reported in that table. The sample records 180,000 or so clones, around 80% of which are singletons. The ten most abundant clones make up 1.5% to 2% of the sample.

The sequencing sample was made of PBMCs. Recombination linked TRBV5-4 to TRBJ1-1; the D gene is unclear. This TCR was recovered from a woman younger than 45 in good health and CMV-seronegative. The CDR3 protein sequence reads: CASSSRGTGNTEAFF. The sequenced DNA is TGTGCCAGCAGTTCTCGGGGTACTGGGAACACTGAAGCTTTCTTT. Reference TRBV5-4 and TRBJ1-1 genes cover what lies past the CDR3, so the full variable domain is ETGVTQSPTHLIKTRGQQVTLRCSSQSGHNTVSWYQQALGQGPQFIFQYYREEENGRGNFPPRFSGLQFPNYSSELNVNALELDDSALYLCASSSRGTGNTEAFFGQGTRLTVV.